This is a list of T cell receptor beta chains from one sample in a study of T cell repertoires in cytomegalovirus infection. TCRdb passed the reads through MiXCR, listing each CDR3 protein once. The table lists around 500,000 distinct CDR3 sequences, roughly 46% of them singletons. Antigen specificity for these receptors is unknown. This material consisted of cultured PBMCs, taken from culture after CMV antigen stimulation. Receptors originate from a human donor in good health (CMV status not recorded). Some clones in this sample may be carry-over from other donors' samples. Both conserved end residues are part of each CDR3. The order of the fields is J gene, D gene, clone size, V gene, CDR3 protein, CDR3 DNA. D genes are given only for firm matches. Only part of the rows carry a size: once, few, many, or a class if the clone is expanded.

J gene: TRBJ2-1; D gene: TRBD2; clone size: .; V gene: TRBV7-2; CDR3 protein: CASSRDLAGARNEQFF; CDR3 DNA: TGTGCCAGCAGCAGGGATCTAGCGGGAGCCCGTAATGAGCAGTTCTTC
J gene: TRBJ2-1; D gene: .; clone size: .; V gene: TRBV2; CDR3 protein: CASSEWRGANEQFF; CDR3 DNA: TGTGCCAGCAGTGAGTGGAGAGGGGCCAATGAGCAGTTCTTC
J gene: TRBJ2-1; D gene: .; clone size: few; V gene: TRBV7-8; CDR3 protein: CASSLGGTEQFF; CDR3 DNA: TGTGCCAGCAGCTTAGGTGGGACAGAGCAGTTCTTC
J gene: TRBJ1-5; D gene: .; clone size: few; V gene: TRBV28; CDR3 protein: CASSLQAGPQHF; CDR3 DNA: TGTGCCAGCAGTTTACAGGCCGGGCCCCAGCATTTT
J gene: TRBJ1-5; D gene: TRBD1; clone size: .; V gene: TRBV25-1; CDR3 protein: CASSGDRALGPQHF; CDR3 DNA: TGTGCCAGCAGTGGCGACAGGGCATTAGGGCCCCAGCATTTT
J gene: TRBJ2-2; D gene: TRBD2; clone size: few; V gene: TRBV7-2; CDR3 protein: CASSLGLAGVTGELFF; CDR3 DNA: TGTGCCAGCAGCTTGGGACTAGCGGGAGTCACCGGGGAGCTGTTTTTT
J gene: TRBJ1-4; D gene: TRBD1; clone size: .; V gene: TRBV10-3; CDR3 protein: CATRDRVEEKLFF; CDR3 DNA: TGTGCCACCCGCGACAGGGTGGAAGAAAAACTGTTTTTT
J gene: TRBJ2-1; D gene: TRBD2; clone size: few; V gene: TRBV19; CDR3 protein: CASSISAGAGGNEQFF; CDR3 DNA: TGTGCCAGTAGTATTTCCGCAGGAGCGGGGGGAAATGAGCAGTTCTTC
J gene: TRBJ2-2; D gene: TRBD2; clone size: .; V gene: TRBV19; CDR3 protein: CASSTVLAGTGELFF; CDR3 DNA: TGTGCCAGTAGCACTGTACTAGCGGGAACCGGGGAGCTGTTTTTT
J gene: TRBJ1-2; D gene: .; clone size: .; V gene: TRBV11-2; CDR3 protein: CASSSAGEGAFSYGYTF; CDR3 DNA: TGTGCCAGCAGCTCAGCGGGCGAGGGAGCCTTCTCCTATGGCTACACCTTC
J gene: TRBJ1-5; D gene: .; clone size: .; V gene: TRBV20-1; CDR3 protein: CSARAYKNQPQHF; CDR3 DNA: TGCAGTGCTAGAGCCTACAAGAATCAGCCCCAGCATTTT
J gene: TRBJ2-7; D gene: .; clone size: few; V gene: TRBV6-6; CDR3 protein: CATLRQLGSYEQYF; CDR3 DNA: TGTGCCACCCTACGACAGCTGGGCTCCTACGAGCAGTACTTC
J gene: TRBJ2-2; D gene: .; clone size: .; V gene: TRBV7-8; CDR3 protein: CASSLVWLAGELFF; CDR3 DNA: TGTGCCAGCAGCTTAGTTTGGTTGGCCGGGGAGCTGTTTTTT
J gene: TRBJ2-7; D gene: .; clone size: .; V gene: TRBV5-6; CDR3 protein: CASSFPGDYEQYF; CDR3 DNA: TGTGCCAGCAGCTTTCCGGGGGACTACGAGCAGTACTTC
J gene: TRBJ2-7; D gene: TRBD1; clone size: many; V gene: TRBV7-2; CDR3 protein: CASSTPRGQGGFPLYEQYF; CDR3 DNA: TGTGCCAGCAGCACACCTCGCGGACAGGGTGGGTTCCCCCTCTACGAGCAGTACTTC
J gene: TRBJ1-6; D gene: .; clone size: few; V gene: TRBV20-1; CDR3 protein: CSASGGGHSPLHF; CDR3 DNA: TGCAGTGCCAGCGGGGGAGGGCACTCACCCCTCCACTTT
J gene: TRBJ2-2; D gene: .; clone size: .; V gene: TRBV4-1; CDR3 protein: CASRGRAGTGELFF; CDR3 DNA: TGCGCCAGCAGGGGCAGGGCGGGCACCGGGGAGCTGTTTTTT
J gene: TRBJ1-2; D gene: .; clone size: .; V gene: TRBV6-8; CDR3 protein: CASSLFKANYGYTF; CDR3 DNA: TGTGCCAGCAGCCTATTTAAGGCTAACTATGGCTACACCTTC
J gene: TRBJ1-2; D gene: .; clone size: .; V gene: TRBV11-1; CDR3 protein: CASSPREGTNYGYTF; CDR3 DNA: TGTGCCAGCAGCCCACGGGAGGGGACTAACTATGGCTACACCTTC
J gene: TRBJ1-1; D gene: .; clone size: .; V gene: TRBV6-1; CDR3 protein: CASSEARGPAAGMNTEAFF; CDR3 DNA: TGTGCCAGCAGTGAAGCGAGAGGCCCCGCAGCAGGTATGAACACTGAAGCTTTCTTT
J gene: TRBJ2-3; D gene: TRBD1; clone size: .; V gene: TRBV20-1; CDR3 protein: CSALFAGGTDTQYF; CDR3 DNA: TGCAGTGCTCTCTTCGCAGGGGGTACAGATACGCAGTATTTT
J gene: TRBJ2-1; D gene: TRBD2; clone size: once; V gene: TRBV5-4; CDR3 protein: CASSPGGETYNEQFF; CDR3 DNA: TGTGCCAGCAGTCCGGGGGGAGAAACCTACAATGAGCAGTTCTTC
J gene: TRBJ2-7; D gene: .; clone size: few; V gene: TRBV7-7; CDR3 protein: CASSSLGAASYEQYF; CDR3 DNA: TGTGCCAGCAGCTCCCTTGGTGCGGCTAGTTACGAGCAGTACTTC
J gene: TRBJ2-7; D gene: TRBD2; clone size: .; V gene: TRBV6-2/TRBV6-3; CDR3 protein: CASSGLAGPYEQYF; CDR3 DNA: TGTGCCAGCAGCGGACTAGCGGGACCCTACGAGCAGTACTTC
J gene: TRBJ2-3; D gene: .; clone size: .; V gene: TRBV12-3/TRBV12-4; CDR3 protein: CASSLGGREDTQYF; CDR3 DNA: TGTGCCAGCAGTTTAGGTGGCAGGGAAGATACGCAGTATTTT
J gene: TRBJ1-1; D gene: .; clone size: .; V gene: TRBV20-1; CDR3 protein: CSARGTPLNTEAFF; CDR3 DNA: TGCAGTGCTAGAGGTACGCCTCTGAACACTGAAGCTTTCTTT
J gene: TRBJ1-2; D gene: .; clone size: .; V gene: TRBV6-5; CDR3 protein: CAKQGGKRVYGYTF; CDR3 DNA: TGTGCTAAGCAAGGAGGGAAAAGGGTCTATGGCTACACCTTC
J gene: TRBJ2-6; D gene: .; clone size: .; V gene: TRBV13; CDR3 protein: CASSFGGAGSGANVLTF; CDR3 DNA: TGTGCCAGCAGCTTCGGGGGCGCCGGCTCTGGGGCCAACGTCCTGACTTTC
J gene: TRBJ2-5; D gene: .; clone size: few; V gene: TRBV7-2; CDR3 protein: CASSRIRETQYF; CDR3 DNA: TGTGCCAGCAGCCGAATTAGGGAGACCCAGTACTTC
J gene: TRBJ1-6; D gene: .; clone size: .; V gene: TRBV19; CDR3 protein: CASSPSGTRHSPLHF; CDR3 DNA: TGTGCCAGTAGTCCCTCCGGGACAAGGCATTCACCCCTCCACTTT
J gene: TRBJ2-7; D gene: .; clone size: .; V gene: TRBV11-2; CDR3 protein: CASSWDYRVGHEQYF; CDR3 DNA: TGTGCCAGCAGCTGGGACTACAGGGTGGGACACGAGCAGTACTTC
J gene: TRBJ2-1; D gene: .; clone size: few; V gene: TRBV7-6; CDR3 protein: CASSLVLGTYNEQFF; CDR3 DNA: TGTGCCAGCAGCTTAGTGCTCGGAACCTACAATGAGCAGTTCTTC
J gene: TRBJ1-2; D gene: .; clone size: .; V gene: TRBV6-6; CDR3 protein: CASNPARRDYGYTF; CDR3 DNA: TGTGCCAGCAACCCGGCCCGACGGGACTATGGCTACACCTTC
J gene: TRBJ2-2; D gene: TRBD2; clone size: .; V gene: TRBV9; CDR3 protein: CASSLTGGREDGLGTGELSF; CDR3 DNA: TGTGCCAGCAGCCTCACTGGGGGGCGGGAGGACGGGTTAGGCACCGGGGAGCTGTCTTTT
J gene: TRBJ1-1; D gene: .; clone size: .; V gene: TRBV7-9; CDR3 protein: CASRPTTGGDTEAFF; CDR3 DNA: TGTGCCAGCAGACCTACGACAGGAGGGGACACTGAAGCTTTCTTT
J gene: TRBJ1-6; D gene: .; clone size: .; V gene: TRBV7-2; CDR3 protein: CASSLAGRNSPLHF; CDR3 DNA: TGTGCCAGCAGCTTAGCAGGGAGGAATTCACCCCTCCACTTT